This TCR beta chain was sequenced during a study of cytomegalovirus exposure and HLA in healthy donors. Per the germline V gene, CDR1 is SGHVS and CDR2 is FNYEAQ. The CDR3 covers 13 residues. Trimming took 2 bases from V and 7 from J, leaving 8 bases between them. The PCR used 60 Vbeta and 13 Jbeta primers. TCRdb keeps only in-frame clones here, not all; method: immunoSEQ multiplex PCR. The sample has 160,000 or so clones, around three quarters seen once. This clone appeared once. V is TRBV7-6 and J is TRBJ1-4; unclear D gene. This receptor was obtained from a middle-aged man in good health and CMV-seronegative. The sequencing sample was made of PBMCs. CDR3 DNA sequence: TGTGCCAGCAGCTTAATGCCGGGTGAAAAACTGTTTTTT. Translating it yields CASSLMPGEKLFF.